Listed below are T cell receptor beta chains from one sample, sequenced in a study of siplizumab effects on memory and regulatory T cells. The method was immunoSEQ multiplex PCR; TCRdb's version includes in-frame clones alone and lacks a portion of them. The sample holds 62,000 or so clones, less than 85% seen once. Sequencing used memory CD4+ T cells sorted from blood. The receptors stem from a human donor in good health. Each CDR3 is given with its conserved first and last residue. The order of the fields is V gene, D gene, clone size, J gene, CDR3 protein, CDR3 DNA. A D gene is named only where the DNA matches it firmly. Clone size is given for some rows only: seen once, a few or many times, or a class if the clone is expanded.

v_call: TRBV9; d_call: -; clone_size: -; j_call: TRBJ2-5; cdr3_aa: CASSVALLDQETQYF; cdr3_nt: TGTGCCAGCAGCGTAGCGTTACTAGACCAAGAGACCCAGTACTTC
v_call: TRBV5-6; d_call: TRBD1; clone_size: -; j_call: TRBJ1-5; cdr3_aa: CASSLYARQGNQPQHF; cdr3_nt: TGTGCCAGCAGCTTGTATGCGAGACAGGGGAATCAGCCCCAGCATTTT
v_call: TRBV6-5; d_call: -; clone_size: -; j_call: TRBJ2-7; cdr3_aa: CASSYSRVPADEQYF; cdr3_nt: TGTGCCAGCAGTTACTCGCGGGTTCCCGCTGACGAGCAGTACTTC
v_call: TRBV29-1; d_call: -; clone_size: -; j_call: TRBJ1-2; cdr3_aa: CSVTDRPFNYGYTF; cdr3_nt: TGCAGCGTTACCGACAGGCCTTTCAACTATGGCTACACCTTC
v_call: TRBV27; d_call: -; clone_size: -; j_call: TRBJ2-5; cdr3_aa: CASRTWNDETQYF; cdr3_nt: TGTGCCAGCAGGACCTGGAACGACGAGACCCAGTACTTC
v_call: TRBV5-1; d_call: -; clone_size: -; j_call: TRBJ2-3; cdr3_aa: CASSKGATDTQYF; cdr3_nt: TGCGCCAGCAGTAAGGGAGCAACAGATACGCAGTATTTT
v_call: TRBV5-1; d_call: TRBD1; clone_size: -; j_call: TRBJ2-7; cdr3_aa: CASRDSYEQYF; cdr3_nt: TGCGCCAGTAGGGACAGCTACGAGCAGTACTTC
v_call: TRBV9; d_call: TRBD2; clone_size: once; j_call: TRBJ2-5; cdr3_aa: CASSVGASGGARETQYF; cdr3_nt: TGTGCCAGCAGCGTAGGGGCTAGCGGGGGGGCAAGGGAGACCCAGTACTTC
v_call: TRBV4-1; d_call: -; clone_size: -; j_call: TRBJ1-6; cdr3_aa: CASSPAAVMGSPLHF; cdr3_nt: TGCGCCAGCAGCCCAGCGGCGGTTATGGGTTCACCCCTCCACTTT
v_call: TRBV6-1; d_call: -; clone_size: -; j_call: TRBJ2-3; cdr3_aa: CASSEAWRISSDTQYF; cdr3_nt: TGTGCCAGCAGTGAAGCGTGGCGGATATCTTCAGATACGCAGTATTTT
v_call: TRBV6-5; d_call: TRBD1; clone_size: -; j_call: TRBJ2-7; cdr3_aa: CASSIDRASSYEQYF; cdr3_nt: TGTGCCAGCAGTATCGACAGGGCCAGCTCCTACGAGCAGTACTTC
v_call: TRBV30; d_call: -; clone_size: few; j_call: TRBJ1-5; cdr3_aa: CAWSEDSNQPQHF; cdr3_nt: TGTGCCTGGAGTGAGGATAGCAATCAGCCCCAGCATTTT
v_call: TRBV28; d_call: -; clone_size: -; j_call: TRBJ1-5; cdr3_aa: CASSPQAGFQPQHF; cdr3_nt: TGTGCCAGCAGTCCTCAGGCAGGGTTCCAGCCCCAGCATTTT
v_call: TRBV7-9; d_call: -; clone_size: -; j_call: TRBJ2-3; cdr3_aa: CASSLPRRRGRDTDTQYF; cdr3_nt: TGTGCCAGCAGCTTACCCCGCCGTCGGGGGCGAGACACAGATACGCAGTATTTT
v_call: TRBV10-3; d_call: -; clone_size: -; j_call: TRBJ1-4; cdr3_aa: CAISKDATNEKLFF; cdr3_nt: TGTGCCATCAGCAAGGATGCAACTAATGAAAAACTGTTTTTT
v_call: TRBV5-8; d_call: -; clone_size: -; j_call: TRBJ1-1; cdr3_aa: CASSSDRMNTEAFF; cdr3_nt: TGTGCCAGCAGCTCAGATAGAATGAACACTGAAGCTTTCTTT
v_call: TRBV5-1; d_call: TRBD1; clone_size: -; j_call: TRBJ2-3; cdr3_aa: CASSPGTGSDTQYF; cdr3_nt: TGCGCCAGCAGCCCCGGGACAGGGTCAGATACGCAGTATTTT
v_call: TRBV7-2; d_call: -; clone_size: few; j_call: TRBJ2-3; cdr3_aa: CASSPGHSTDTQYF; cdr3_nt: TGTGCCAGCAGCCCTGGACACAGCACAGATACGCAGTATTTT
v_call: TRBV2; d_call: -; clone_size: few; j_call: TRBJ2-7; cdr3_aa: CASTEGSGKREQYF; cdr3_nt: TGTGCCAGCACCGAGGGATCGGGGAAACGGGAGCAGTACTTC
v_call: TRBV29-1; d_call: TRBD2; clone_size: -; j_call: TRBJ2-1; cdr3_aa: CSVELLAGTRGGEQFF; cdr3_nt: TGCAGCGTTGAGTTACTAGCGGGCACCAGGGGGGGTGAGCAGTTCTTC
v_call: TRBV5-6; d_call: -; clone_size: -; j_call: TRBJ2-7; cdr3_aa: CASTNIQGNYEQYF; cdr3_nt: TGTGCCAGCACTAATATCCAGGGAAACTACGAGCAGTACTTC
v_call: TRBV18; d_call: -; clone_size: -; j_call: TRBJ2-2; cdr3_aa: CASSPSTGELFF; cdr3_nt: TGTGCCAGCTCACCATCGACCGGGGAGCTGTTTTTT
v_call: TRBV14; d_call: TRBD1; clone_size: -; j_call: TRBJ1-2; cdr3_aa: CASSAETGGYTF; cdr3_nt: TGTGCCAGCAGTGCGGAGACAGGGGGCTACACCTTC
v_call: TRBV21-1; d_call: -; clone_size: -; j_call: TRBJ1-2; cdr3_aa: CASSIRGNYGYTF; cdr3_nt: TGTGCCAGCAGCATTAGGGGGAACTATGGCTACACCTTC
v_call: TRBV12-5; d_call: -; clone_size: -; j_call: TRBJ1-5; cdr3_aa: CASGLVRGADERESNQPQHF; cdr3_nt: TGTGCTAGTGGTTTGGTACGGGGGGCAGATGAAAGGGAGAGCAATCAGCCCCAGCATTTT
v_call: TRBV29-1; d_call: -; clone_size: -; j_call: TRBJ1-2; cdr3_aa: CSVGGPGGGYTF; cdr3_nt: TGCAGCGTTGGCGGGCCAGGCGGTGGCTACACCTTC
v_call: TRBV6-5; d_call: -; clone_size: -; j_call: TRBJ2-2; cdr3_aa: CASSYRGGTNTGELFF; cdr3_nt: TGTGCCAGCAGTTATCGGGGTGGTACGAACACCGGGGAGCTGTTTTTT
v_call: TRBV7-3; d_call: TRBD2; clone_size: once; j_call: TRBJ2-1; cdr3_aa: CASSQGGYNEQFF; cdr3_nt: TGTGCCAGCAGCCAGGGAGGGTACAATGAGCAGTTCTTC
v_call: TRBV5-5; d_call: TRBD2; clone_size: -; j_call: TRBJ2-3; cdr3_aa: CASSPRTSPDTQYF; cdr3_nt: TGTGCCAGCAGCCCCCGGACTAGCCCAGATACGCAGTATTTT
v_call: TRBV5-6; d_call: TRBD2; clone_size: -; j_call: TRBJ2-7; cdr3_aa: CASSREASGGRYEQYF; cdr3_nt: TGTGCCAGCAGCCGGGAGGCTAGCGGGGGACGCTACGAGCAGTACTTC
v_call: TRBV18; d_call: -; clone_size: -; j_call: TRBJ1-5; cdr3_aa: CASSQHRDQPQHF; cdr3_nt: TGTGCCAGCTCCCAACACAGGGATCAGCCCCAGCATTTT
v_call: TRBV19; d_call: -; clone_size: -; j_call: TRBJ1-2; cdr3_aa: CASSIDPGLTGGYTF; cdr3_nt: TGTGCCAGTAGTATAGATCCTGGACTTACGGGGGGCTACACCTTC
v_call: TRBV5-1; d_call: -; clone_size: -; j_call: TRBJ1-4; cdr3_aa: CASSLVGGLQEKLFF; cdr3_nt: TGCGCCAGCAGCTTGGTAGGGGGGTTGCAAGAAAAACTGTTTTTT
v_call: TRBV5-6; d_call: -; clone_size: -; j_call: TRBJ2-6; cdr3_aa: CASSLEGAGANVLTF; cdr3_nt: TGTGCCAGCAGCTTGGAGGGGGCTGGGGCCAACGTCCTGACTTTC
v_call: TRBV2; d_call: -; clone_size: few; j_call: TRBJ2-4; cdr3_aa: CASRDPPSLAKNIQYF; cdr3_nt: TGTGCCAGCAGGGACCCCCCTTCACTAGCCAAAAACATTCAGTACTTC
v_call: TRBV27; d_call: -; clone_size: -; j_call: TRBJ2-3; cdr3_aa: CASSLQGLPDTQYF; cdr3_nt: TGTGCCAGCAGTCTACAGGGACTCCCAGATACGCAGTATTTT
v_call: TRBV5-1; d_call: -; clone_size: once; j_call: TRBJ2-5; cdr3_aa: CASSQGTNQETQYF; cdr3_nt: TGCGCCAGCAGCCAAGGGACAAACCAAGAGACCCAGTACTTC
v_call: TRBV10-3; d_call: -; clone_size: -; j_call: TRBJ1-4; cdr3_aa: CAISENEKLFF; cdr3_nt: TGTGCCATCAGTGAGAATGAAAAACTGTTTTTT